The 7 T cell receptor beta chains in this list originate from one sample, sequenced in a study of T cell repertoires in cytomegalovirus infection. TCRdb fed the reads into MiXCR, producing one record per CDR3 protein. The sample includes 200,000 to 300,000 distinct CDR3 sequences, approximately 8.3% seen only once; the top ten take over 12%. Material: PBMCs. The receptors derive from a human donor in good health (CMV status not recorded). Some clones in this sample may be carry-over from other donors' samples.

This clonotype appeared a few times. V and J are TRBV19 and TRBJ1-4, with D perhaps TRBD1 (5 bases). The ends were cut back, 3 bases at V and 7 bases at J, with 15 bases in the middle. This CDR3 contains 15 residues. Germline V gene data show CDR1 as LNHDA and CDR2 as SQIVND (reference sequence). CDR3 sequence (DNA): TGTGCCAGTAGTATTGGCGGGACCTACCGTGAAAAACTGTTTTTT. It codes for CASSIGGTYREKLFF.

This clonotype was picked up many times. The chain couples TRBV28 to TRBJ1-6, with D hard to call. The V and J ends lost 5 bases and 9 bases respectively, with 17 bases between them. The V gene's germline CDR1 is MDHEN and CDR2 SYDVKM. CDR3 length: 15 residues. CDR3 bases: TGTGCCAGCAGTATACAAGACGGGCGTGGTTCACCCCTCCACTTT. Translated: CASSIQDGRGSPLHF.

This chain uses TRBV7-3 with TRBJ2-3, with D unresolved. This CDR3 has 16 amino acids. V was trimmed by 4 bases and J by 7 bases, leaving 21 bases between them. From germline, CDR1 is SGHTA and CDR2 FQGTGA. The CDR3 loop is CASSSLGPRSSNTQYF. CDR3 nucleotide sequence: TGTGCCAGCAGCTCCCTTGGGCCCCGGAGTAGCAATACGCAGTATTTT. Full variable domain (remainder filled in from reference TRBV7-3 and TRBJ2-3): GAGVSQTPSNKVTEKGKYVELRCDPISGHTALYWYRQSLGQGPEFLIYFQGTGAADDSGLPNDRFFAVRPEGSVSTLKIQRTERGDSAVYLCASSSLGPRSSNTQYFGPGTRLTVL.

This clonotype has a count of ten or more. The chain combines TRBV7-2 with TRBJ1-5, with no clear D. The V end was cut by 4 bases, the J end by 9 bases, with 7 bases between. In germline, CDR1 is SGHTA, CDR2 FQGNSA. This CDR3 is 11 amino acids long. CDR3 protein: CASSSDGPQHF. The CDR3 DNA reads TGTGCCAGCAGCTCGGACGGGCCCCAGCATTTT.

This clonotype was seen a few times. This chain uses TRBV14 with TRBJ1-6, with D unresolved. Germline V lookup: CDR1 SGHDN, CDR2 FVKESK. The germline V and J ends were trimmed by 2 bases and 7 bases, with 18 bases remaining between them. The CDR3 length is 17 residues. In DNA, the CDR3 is TGTGCCAGCAGCCAACGGCCCAGCACCGTCCCCAATTCACCCCTCCACTTT. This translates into CASSQRPSTVPNSPLHF.

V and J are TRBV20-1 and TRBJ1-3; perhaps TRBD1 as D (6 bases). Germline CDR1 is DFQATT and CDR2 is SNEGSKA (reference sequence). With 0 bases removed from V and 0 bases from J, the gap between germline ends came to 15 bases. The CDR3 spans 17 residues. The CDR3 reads CSARDQGIQSSGNTIYF. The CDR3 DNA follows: TGCAGTGCTAGAGACCAGGGGATACAGAGCTCTGGAAACACCATATATTTT.

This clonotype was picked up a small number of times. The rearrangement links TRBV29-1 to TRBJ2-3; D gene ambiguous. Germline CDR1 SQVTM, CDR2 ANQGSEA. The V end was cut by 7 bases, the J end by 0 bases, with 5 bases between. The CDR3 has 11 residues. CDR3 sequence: CSAGSTDTQYF. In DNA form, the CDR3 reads TGCAGCGCCGGGAGCACAGATACGCAGTATTTT.